The clone carrying this T cell receptor beta chain was detected only a few times. Its antigen remains unknown. Sequencing was performed with immunoSEQ multiplex PCR; in TCRdb, only in-frame clones are kept and a portion is missing. The sample has some 16,000 clones, 50% to 60% seen once. Sample treatment: treatment-naive control, cytoreductive nephrectomy. The tumor was a clear cell renal cell carcinoma. Control tumor donors were several females and about a dozen males, median age about 50 years. This sample is drawn from a study of radiation and T cells in renal cell carcinoma. Study observations and caveats: In nephrectomy-only tumors, top 100 clonotypes averaged approximately 40%, versus approximately 54% irradiated.

V dropped 3 bases and J dropped 0 bases, with 6 bases sitting between them. Germline V gene data show CDR1 as MNHEY and CDR2 as SMNVEV (reference sequence). CDR3 length equals 14 residues. This sequence originates from a man aged 45-65 years with renal cell carcinoma. The sequences come from tumor tissue, collected from a patient whose treatment was nephrectomy without radiotherapy. The chain is built from TRBV27 and TRBJ2-1; D not resolved. The CDR3 reads CASSFASSYNEQFF. DNA of the CDR3: TGTGCCAGCAGTTTCGCCAGCTCCTACAATGAGCAGTTCTTC.